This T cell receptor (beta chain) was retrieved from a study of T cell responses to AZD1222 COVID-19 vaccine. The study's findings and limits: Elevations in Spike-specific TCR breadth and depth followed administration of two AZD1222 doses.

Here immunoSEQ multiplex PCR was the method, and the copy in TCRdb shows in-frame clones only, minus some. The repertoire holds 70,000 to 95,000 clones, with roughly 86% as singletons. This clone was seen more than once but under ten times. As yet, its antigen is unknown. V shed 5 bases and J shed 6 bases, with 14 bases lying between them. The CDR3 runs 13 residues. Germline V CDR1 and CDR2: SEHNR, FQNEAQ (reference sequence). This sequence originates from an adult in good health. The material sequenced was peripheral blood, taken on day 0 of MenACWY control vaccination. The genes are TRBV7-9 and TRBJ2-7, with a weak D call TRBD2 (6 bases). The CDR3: CASSVSGVPEQYF. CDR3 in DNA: TGTGCCAGCAGCGTCTCGGGAGTCCCCGAGCAGTACTTC.